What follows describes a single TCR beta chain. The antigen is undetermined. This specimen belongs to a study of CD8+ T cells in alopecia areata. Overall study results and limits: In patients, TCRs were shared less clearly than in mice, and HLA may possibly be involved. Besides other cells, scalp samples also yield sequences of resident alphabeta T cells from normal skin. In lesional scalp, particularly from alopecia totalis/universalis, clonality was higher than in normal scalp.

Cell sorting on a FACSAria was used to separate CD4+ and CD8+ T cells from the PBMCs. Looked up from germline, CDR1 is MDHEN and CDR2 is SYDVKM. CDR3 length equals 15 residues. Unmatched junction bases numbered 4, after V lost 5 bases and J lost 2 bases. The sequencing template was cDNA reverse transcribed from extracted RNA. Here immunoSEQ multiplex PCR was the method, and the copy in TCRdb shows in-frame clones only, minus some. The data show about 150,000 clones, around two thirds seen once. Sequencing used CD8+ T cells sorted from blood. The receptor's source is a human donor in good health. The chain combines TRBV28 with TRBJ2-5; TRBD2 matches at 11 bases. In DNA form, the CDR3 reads TGTGCCAGCAGTGCGGGACTAGCGGAACAAGAGACCCAGTACTTC. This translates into CASSAGLAEQETQYF.